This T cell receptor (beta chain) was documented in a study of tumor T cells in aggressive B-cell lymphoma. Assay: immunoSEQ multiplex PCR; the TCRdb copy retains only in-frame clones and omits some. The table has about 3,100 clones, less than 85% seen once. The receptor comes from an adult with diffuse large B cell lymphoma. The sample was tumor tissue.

CDR3: CASSFSPNTGELFF. The DNA of the CDR3 is TGTGCCAGCAGCTTTAGCCCGAACACCGGGGAGCTGTTTTTT. The rearrangement joins TRBV5-4 to TRBJ2-2; unclear D gene. Germline V gives CDR1 SGHNT, CDR2 YYREEE (reference sequence). The CDR3 is made up of 14 amino acids. V lost 2 bases and J lost 0, with 5 bases in between.